Listed below are T cell receptor beta chains from one sample, sequenced in a study of blood T cell repertoires in COVID-19. Sequencing was performed with immunoSEQ multiplex PCR; in TCRdb, only in-frame clones are kept and a portion is missing. The data show about 140,000 clones, 70% to 85% seen once. Sequenced material: peripheral blood. These receptors originate from a man aged 60-69 years with active or convalescent COVID-19. Both conserved end residues are part of each CDR3. The D gene is left open where the match is weak. Where a row states a size, it is once, few, many or the class of an expanded clone; other rows omit it.

-	TRBV25-1	TRBJ2-3	TRBD1	CASSDNRGMRTDTQYF	TGTGCCAGCAGTGACAACAGGGGAATGCGCACAGATACGCAGTATTTT
-	TRBV6-5	TRBJ1-2	TRBD1	CASRRGQGVGYTF	TGTGCCAGCAGACGGGGACAGGGGGTTGGCTACACCTTC
-	TRBV7-6	TRBJ1-1	-	CASSLEPEGAYTEAFF	TGTGCCAGCAGCTTAGAGCCGGAGGGAGCCTACACTGAAGCTTTCTTT
-	TRBV30	TRBJ2-7	-	CACTRQGNEQYF	TGTGCCTGCACCCGCCAGGGCAACGAGCAGTACTTC
few	TRBV15	TRBJ2-1	-	CATSRGLRDTYNEQFF	TGTGCCACCAGCAGGGGCCTACGGGACACCTACAATGAGCAGTTCTTC
-	TRBV13	TRBJ2-1	-	CASSRTHLGDEQFF	TGTGCCAGCAGCCGAACACACCTAGGGGATGAGCAGTTCTTC
-	TRBV18	TRBJ1-5	TRBD1	CASSPLGSGQASNQPQHF	TGTGCCAGCTCACCGCTGGGATCGGGACAGGCCTCCAATCAGCCCCAGCATTTT
-	TRBV27	TRBJ1-1	-	CASNKKGFTEAFF	TGTGCCAGCAACAAAAAGGGGTTCACTGAAGCTTTCTTT
-	TRBV5-4	TRBJ2-5	-	CASSLERAQETQYF	TGTGCCAGCAGCTTGGAGAGGGCGCAAGAGACCCAGTACTTC
-	TRBV5-1	TRBJ1-4	TRBD1	CASSYSTGGGEKLFF	TGCGCCAGCAGCTATTCGACAGGGGGAGGGGAAAAACTGTTTTTT
-	TRBV4-3	TRBJ2-1	TRBD2	CASSQAVGTSGEGSYNEQFF	TGCGCCAGCAGCCAGGCGGTTGGGACTAGCGGGGAAGGGTCCTACAATGAGCAGTTCTTC
-	TRBV24-1	TRBJ2-3	TRBD2	CATSVGGAGDTQYF	TGTGCCACCAGTGTGGGAGGGGCCGGAGATACGCAGTATTTT
-	TRBV19	TRBJ1-1	-	CASNPADREMNTEAFF	TGTGCCAGTAATCCCGCCGACAGAGAAATGAACACTGAAGCTTTCTTT
few	TRBV27	TRBJ1-1	-	CASRNREEAFF	TGTGCCAGCAGGAACAGGGAGGAAGCTTTCTTT
-	TRBV7-9	TRBJ1-2	-	CASSDYFLPAGYGYTF	TGTGCCAGCAGCGATTATTTCCTACCAGCAGGCTATGGCTACACCTTC
-	TRBV10-1	TRBJ2-7	-	CASSESGGNHEQYF	TGCGCCAGCAGTGAGTCGGGCGGGAATCACGAGCAGTACTTC
-	TRBV16	TRBJ2-2	-	CASSQLSYTGELFF	TGTGCCAGCAGCCAACTCAGTTACACCGGGGAGCTGTTTTTT
few	TRBV19	TRBJ1-3	TRBD1	CASIDRDSGNTIYF	TGTGCCAGTATAGACAGGGACTCTGGAAACACCATATATTTT
-	TRBV11-3	TRBJ2-5	TRBD1	CASRSRTGRETQYF	TGTGCCAGCAGAAGCCGGACAGGGCGAGAGACCCAGTACTTC
-	TRBV7-9	TRBJ2-1	TRBD2	CASSEQLAGGRNEQFF	TGTGCCAGCAGCGAGCAACTAGCGGGGGGTCGCAATGAGCAGTTCTTC
-	TRBV9	TRBJ1-2	TRBD1	CASSGTGTGGVYGYTF	TGTGCCAGCAGCGGGACGGGGACAGGGGGCGTCTATGGCTACACCTTC
-	TRBV24-1	TRBJ2-3	TRBD2	CATSDAGGVTDTQYF	TGCGCCACCAGTGACGCGGGGGGGGTCACAGATACGCAGTATTTT
once	TRBV9	TRBJ2-1	TRBD2	CASSPTGTSGSALHEQFF	TGTGCCAGCAGCCCAACCGGGACTAGCGGGAGCGCACTCCATGAGCAGTTCTTC
-	TRBV9	TRBJ1-3	-	CASSPGVNTIYF	TGTGCCAGCAGCCCAGGGGTCAACACCATATATTTT
-	TRBV7-2	TRBJ1-1	-	CASSLAGGNTEAFF	TGTGCCAGCAGCTTAGCAGGGGGTAACACTGAAGCTTTCTTT
few	TRBV15	TRBJ1-5	-	CATSRDRNWPDNQPQHF	TGTGCCACCAGCAGAGATCGAAATTGGCCCGACAATCAGCCCCAGCATTTT
-	TRBV7-2	TRBJ2-3	TRBD2	CASSLEASGGADTQYF	TGTGCCAGCAGCTTAGAGGCTAGCGGGGGGGCGGATACGCAGTATTTT
-	TRBV28	TRBJ2-7	-	CATALGRNPQMVGQYF	TGTGCCACCGCATTGGGGCGGAACCCCCAAATGGTGGGGCAGTACTTC
-	TRBV2	TRBJ2-3	-	CASSGRDNTDTQYF	TGTGCCAGCAGTGGCCGGGACAACACAGATACGCAGTATTTT
-	TRBV5-1	TRBJ1-5	-	CASSFGQGQPQHF	TGCGCCAGCAGCTTTGGCCAGGGGCAGCCCCAGCATTTT
-	TRBV9	TRBJ1-1	-	CASSVVGVGNTEAFF	TGTGCCAGCAGCGTAGTAGGGGTAGGGAACACTGAAGCTTTCTTT
-	TRBV9	TRBJ2-5	-	CASSVVAGAETQYF	TGTGCCAGCAGCGTAGTGGCGGGGGCAGAGACCCAGTACTTC
few	TRBV2	TRBJ2-1	-	CASSGPSRYNEQFF	TGTGCCAGCAGTGGGCCTAGCAGGTACAATGAGCAGTTCTTC
-	TRBV11-2	TRBJ1-4	-	CASSRILRATNEKLFF	TGTGCCAGCAGCCGAATCTTACGCGCAACTAATGAAAAACTGTTTTTT
-	TRBV29-1	TRBJ2-1	-	CSVPIGDEQFF	TGCAGCGTTCCTATCGGGGATGAGCAGTTCTTC
-	TRBV6-5	TRBJ2-7	TRBD1	CASSYYGTDRPYEQYF	TGTGCCAGCAGTTACTACGGTACGGACAGGCCCTACGAGCAGTACTTC
-	TRBV19	TRBJ1-5	-	CATDGGGGSGQPQHF	TGTGCCACCGATGGGGGGGGAGGCTCCGGTCAGCCCCAGCATTTT
-	TRBV27	TRBJ2-1	-	CASSFMRRDYNEQFF	TGTGCCAGCAGTTTCATGCGGAGAGACTACAATGAGCAGTTCTTC
-	TRBV5-6	TRBJ1-3	-	CASSLAGNTIYF	TGTGCCAGCAGCTTGGCAGGAAACACCATATATTTT
-	TRBV24-1	TRBJ1-2	-	CATREGAGGYTF	TGTGCCACTAGAGAAGGGGCTGGAGGCTACACCTTC
-	TRBV7-2	TRBJ1-5	-	CASSLRRGANQPQHF	TGTGCCAGCAGCTTGAGGAGGGGTGCCAATCAGCCCCAGCATTTT
-	TRBV5-1	TRBJ2-7	-	CASSWDSTYEQYF	TGCGCCAGCAGCTGGGACTCTACCTACGAGCAGTACTTC
-	TRBV5-1	TRBJ2-2	TRBD2	CASSLGLAGGTGELFF	TGCGCCAGCAGCTTGGGGCTAGCGGGGGGCACCGGGGAGCTGTTTTTT
-	TRBV9	TRBJ1-3	-	CASSVAGNTGNTIYF	TGTGCCAGCAGCGTAGCAGGGAATACTGGAAACACCATATATTTT
-	TRBV11-2	TRBJ2-6	-	CASSLEGGHYSGANVLTF	TGTGCCAGCAGCTTAGAAGGCGGTCACTACTCTGGGGCCAACGTCCTGACTTTC
-	TRBV20-1	TRBJ1-6	TRBD1	CSASRDRGDSPLHF	TGCAGTGCTAGTAGGGACAGGGGTGATTCACCCCTCCACTTT
-	TRBV2	TRBJ1-1	-	CASSVKGTGNTEAFF	TGTGCCAGCAGTGTAAAAGGTACGGGGAACACTGAAGCTTTCTTT
-	TRBV3-1/TRBV3-2	TRBJ2-1	TRBD2	CASSTTSGGGNEQFF	TGTGCCAGCAGCACGACTAGCGGAGGGGGCAATGAGCAGTTCTTC